The clone carrying this TCR beta chain was observed a handful of times. This sample was included in a study of blood T cell repertoires in COVID-19. Across the study: From T cells, B-cell-depleted T cells, or PBMCs came the material, which was cDNA or gDNA.

The repertoire was sequenced with immunoSEQ multiplex PCR; TCRdb's copy has only in-frame clones and lacks some. This table has approximately 150,000 clones, 80% to 90% appearing once. Trimming removed 3 bases from V and 8 bases from J; junction bases left unmatched: 9. This CDR3 is built from 15 residues. CDR1 SGHRS and CDR2 YFSETQ come from the germline V gene. This TCR was sampled from a woman aged 45-65 years with active or convalescent COVID-19. The genes are TRBV5-1 and TRBJ2-2, with 8 nucleotides matching TRBD1. Specimen: peripheral blood. Here the CDR3 reads CASSSRDRRGGELFF. The CDR3, as DNA: TGCGCCAGCAGCTCCCGGGACAGGCGAGGAGGGGAGCTGTTTTTT.